This T cell receptor (beta chain) was captured in a study of cytomegalovirus exposure and HLA in healthy donors. Only in-frame clones appear in the TCRdb table, and some are missing; sequencing was by immunoSEQ multiplex PCR. The sample consists of under 140,000 clones, about 92% of them appearing once. This CDR3 is built from 12 residues. V shed 7 bases, J shed 8 bases, and the junction held 5 bases outside the gene matches. CDR1 and CDR2 from the germline V gene are SQVTM and ANQGSEA. V gene TRBV29-1 combines with J gene TRBJ2-1, with TRBD1 matching over 10 bases. This receptor was identified in a woman aged 18 to 35 in good health and CMV-seronegative. The sequenced sample was PBMCs. The CDR3 region has the DNA TGCAGCGCTGGGACAGGGGTGTATGAGCAGTTCTTC. This sequence encodes CSAGTGVYEQFF.